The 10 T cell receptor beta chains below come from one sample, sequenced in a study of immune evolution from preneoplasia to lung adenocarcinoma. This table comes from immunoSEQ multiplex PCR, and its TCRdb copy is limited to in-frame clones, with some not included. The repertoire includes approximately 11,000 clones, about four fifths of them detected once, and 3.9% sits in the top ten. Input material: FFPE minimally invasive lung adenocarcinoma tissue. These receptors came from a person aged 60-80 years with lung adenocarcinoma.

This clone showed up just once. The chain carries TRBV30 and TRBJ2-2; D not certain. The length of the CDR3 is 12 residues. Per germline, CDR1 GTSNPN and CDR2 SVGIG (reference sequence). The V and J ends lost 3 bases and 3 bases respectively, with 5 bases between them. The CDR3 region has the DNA TGTGCCTGGAGGGGCGACACCGGGGAGCTGTTTTTT. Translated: CAWRGDTGELFF.

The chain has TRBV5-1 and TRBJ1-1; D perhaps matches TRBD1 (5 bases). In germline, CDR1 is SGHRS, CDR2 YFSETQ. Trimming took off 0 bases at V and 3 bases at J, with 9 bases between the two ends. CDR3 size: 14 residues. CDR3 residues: CASSLGTTDTEAFF. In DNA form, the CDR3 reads TGCGCCAGCAGCTTGGGGACGACAGACACTGAAGCTTTCTTT.

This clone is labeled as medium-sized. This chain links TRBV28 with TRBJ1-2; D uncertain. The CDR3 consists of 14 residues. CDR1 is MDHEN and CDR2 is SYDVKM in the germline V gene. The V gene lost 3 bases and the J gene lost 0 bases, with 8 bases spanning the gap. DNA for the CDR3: TGTGCCAGCAGTTTTGGGGTGACTAACTATGGCTACACCTTC. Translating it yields CASSFGVTNYGYTF.

CDR3 coding DNA: TGCGCCAGCAGCCAAACGGGACAGGGAGGTTCTGGAAACACCATATATTTT. This translates into CASSQTGQGGSGNTIYF. V gene TRBV4-1 combines with J gene TRBJ1-3, with TRBD1 matching over 9 bases. The V gene's germline CDR1 is MGHRA and CDR2 YSYEKL. This CDR3 spans 17 amino acids. The J segment lost 1 base and the V segment lost 2 bases, leaving 6 bases of the junction unmatched.

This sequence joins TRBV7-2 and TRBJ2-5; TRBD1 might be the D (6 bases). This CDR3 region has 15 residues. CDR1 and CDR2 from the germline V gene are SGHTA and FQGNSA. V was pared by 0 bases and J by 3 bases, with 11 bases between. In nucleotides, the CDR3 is TGTGCCAGCAGCTTAGCACCAAGGGGGAAAGAGACCCAGTACTTC. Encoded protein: CASSLAPRGKETQYF. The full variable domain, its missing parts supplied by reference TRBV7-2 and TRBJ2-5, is GAGVSQSPSNKVTEKGKDVELRCDPISGHTALYWYRQSLGQGLEFLIYFQGNSAPDKSGLPSDRFSAERTGGSVSTLTIQRTQQEDSAVYLCASSLAPRGKETQYFGPGTRLLVL.

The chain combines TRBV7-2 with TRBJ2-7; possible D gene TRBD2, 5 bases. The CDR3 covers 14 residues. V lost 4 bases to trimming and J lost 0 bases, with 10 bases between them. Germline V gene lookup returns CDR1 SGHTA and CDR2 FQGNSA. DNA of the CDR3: TGTGCCAGCAGCTCGCGACTAAGCTCCTACGAGCAGTACTTC. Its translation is CASSSRLSSYEQYF.

This CDR3 reads CASSTRLAGLRETQYF. Here the CDR3 DNA reads TGTGCCAGCAGCACACGACTAGCGGGATTGAGGGAGACCCAGTACTTC. The J gene is TRBJ2-5, the V gene TRBV28; 11 nucleotides line up with TRBD2. CDR1 is MDHEN and CDR2 is SYDVKM in the germline V gene. This CDR3 region has 16 residues. Unmatched junction bases numbered 11, after V lost 6 bases and J lost 5 bases.

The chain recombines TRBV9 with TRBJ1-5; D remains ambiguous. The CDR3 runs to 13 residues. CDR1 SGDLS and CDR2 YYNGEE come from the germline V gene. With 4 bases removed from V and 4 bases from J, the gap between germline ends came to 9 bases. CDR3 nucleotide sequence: TGTGCCAGCAGCCTGACACTGAATCAGCCCCAGCATTTT. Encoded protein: CASSLTLNQPQHF.

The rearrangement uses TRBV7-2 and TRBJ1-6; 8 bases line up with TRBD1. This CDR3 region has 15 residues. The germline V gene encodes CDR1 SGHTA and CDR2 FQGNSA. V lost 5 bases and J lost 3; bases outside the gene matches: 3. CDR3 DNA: TGTGCCAGCAGCCCCGGGACAGGCTATAATTCACCCCTCCACTTT. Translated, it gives CASSPGTGYNSPLHF.

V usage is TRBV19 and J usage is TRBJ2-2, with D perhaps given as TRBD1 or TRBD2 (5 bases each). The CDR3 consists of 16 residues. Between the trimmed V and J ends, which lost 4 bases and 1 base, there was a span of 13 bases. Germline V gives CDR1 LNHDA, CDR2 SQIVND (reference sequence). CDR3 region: CASSNRSGQNTGELFF. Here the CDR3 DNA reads TGTGCCAGTAGTAATAGATCGGGGCAGAACACCGGGGAGCTGTTTTTT.